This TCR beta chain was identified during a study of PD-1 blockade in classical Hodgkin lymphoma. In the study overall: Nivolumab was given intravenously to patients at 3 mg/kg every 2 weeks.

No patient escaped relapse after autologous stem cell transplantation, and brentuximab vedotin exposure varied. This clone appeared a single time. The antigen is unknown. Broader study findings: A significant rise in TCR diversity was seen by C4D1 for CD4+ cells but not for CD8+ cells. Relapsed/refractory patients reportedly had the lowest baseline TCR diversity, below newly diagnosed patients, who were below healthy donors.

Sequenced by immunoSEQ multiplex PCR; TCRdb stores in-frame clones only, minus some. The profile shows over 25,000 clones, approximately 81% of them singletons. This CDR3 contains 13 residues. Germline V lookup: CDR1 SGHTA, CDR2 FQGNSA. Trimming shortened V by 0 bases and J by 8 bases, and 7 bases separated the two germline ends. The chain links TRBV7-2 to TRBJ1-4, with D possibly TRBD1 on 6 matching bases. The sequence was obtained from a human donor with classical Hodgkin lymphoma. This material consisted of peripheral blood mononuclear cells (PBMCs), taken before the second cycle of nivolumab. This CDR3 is CASSLAGGEKLFF. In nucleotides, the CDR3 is TGTGCCAGCAGCTTAGCGGGGGGCGAAAAACTGTTTTTT.